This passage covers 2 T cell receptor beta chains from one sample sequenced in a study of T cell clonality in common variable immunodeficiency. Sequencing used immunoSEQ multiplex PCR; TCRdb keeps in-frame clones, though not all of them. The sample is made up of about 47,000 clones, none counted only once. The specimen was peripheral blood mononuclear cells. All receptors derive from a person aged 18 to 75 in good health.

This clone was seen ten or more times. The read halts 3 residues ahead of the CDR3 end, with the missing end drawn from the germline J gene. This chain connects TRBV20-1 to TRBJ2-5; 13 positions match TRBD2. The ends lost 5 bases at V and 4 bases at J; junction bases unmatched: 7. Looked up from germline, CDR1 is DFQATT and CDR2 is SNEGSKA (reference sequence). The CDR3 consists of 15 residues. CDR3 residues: CSAPGLAGIGETQYF. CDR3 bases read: TGCAGTGCTCCGGGACTAGCGGGGATCGGAGAGACC.

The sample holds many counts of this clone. The part of the CDR3 DNA that was read is TGTGCCAGCAGCTTGGGGGCGATGAACACTGAA. This sequence encodes CASSLGAMNTE. In full, the CDR3 reads CASSLGAMNTEAFF. The rearrangement joins TRBV5-6 to TRBJ1-1; D ambiguous. Sequencing ends 3 residues short of the CDR3 end; the germline J gene provides the rest. V was clipped by 0 bases and J by 0 bases, with 6 bases between them. CDR1 is SGHDT, CDR2 YYEEEE, per germline. The CDR3 contains 14 residues.